This T cell receptor beta chain was retrieved from a study of OX40 agonist ivuxolimab in advanced cancers. Study-level results: On average, a greater number of expanded clones characterised CD8+ T cells relative to CD4+.

V was clipped by 6 bases and J by 2 bases, with 7 bases between them. Looked up from germline, CDR1 is KGHSH and CDR2 is LQKENI. The CDR3 covers 12 residues. This clone turned up a few times. What it recognizes is unknown. Sequencing was performed with immunoSEQ multiplex PCR; in TCRdb, only in-frame clones are kept and a portion is missing. The table lists fewer than 90,000 clones, about 88% of them singletons. The rearrangement uses TRBV18 and TRBJ2-5; D uncertain. Sequenced here: CD4+ or CD8+ T cells sorted from blood, sampled in a trial of the OX40 agonist ivuxolimab. The sequence was collected from an adult with an advanced solid tumor such as melanoma, head and neck, liver or kidney cancer. In nucleotides, the CDR3 is TGTGCCAGCTCCTCCCCTCAAGAGACCCAGTACTTC. It codes for CASSSPQETQYF.